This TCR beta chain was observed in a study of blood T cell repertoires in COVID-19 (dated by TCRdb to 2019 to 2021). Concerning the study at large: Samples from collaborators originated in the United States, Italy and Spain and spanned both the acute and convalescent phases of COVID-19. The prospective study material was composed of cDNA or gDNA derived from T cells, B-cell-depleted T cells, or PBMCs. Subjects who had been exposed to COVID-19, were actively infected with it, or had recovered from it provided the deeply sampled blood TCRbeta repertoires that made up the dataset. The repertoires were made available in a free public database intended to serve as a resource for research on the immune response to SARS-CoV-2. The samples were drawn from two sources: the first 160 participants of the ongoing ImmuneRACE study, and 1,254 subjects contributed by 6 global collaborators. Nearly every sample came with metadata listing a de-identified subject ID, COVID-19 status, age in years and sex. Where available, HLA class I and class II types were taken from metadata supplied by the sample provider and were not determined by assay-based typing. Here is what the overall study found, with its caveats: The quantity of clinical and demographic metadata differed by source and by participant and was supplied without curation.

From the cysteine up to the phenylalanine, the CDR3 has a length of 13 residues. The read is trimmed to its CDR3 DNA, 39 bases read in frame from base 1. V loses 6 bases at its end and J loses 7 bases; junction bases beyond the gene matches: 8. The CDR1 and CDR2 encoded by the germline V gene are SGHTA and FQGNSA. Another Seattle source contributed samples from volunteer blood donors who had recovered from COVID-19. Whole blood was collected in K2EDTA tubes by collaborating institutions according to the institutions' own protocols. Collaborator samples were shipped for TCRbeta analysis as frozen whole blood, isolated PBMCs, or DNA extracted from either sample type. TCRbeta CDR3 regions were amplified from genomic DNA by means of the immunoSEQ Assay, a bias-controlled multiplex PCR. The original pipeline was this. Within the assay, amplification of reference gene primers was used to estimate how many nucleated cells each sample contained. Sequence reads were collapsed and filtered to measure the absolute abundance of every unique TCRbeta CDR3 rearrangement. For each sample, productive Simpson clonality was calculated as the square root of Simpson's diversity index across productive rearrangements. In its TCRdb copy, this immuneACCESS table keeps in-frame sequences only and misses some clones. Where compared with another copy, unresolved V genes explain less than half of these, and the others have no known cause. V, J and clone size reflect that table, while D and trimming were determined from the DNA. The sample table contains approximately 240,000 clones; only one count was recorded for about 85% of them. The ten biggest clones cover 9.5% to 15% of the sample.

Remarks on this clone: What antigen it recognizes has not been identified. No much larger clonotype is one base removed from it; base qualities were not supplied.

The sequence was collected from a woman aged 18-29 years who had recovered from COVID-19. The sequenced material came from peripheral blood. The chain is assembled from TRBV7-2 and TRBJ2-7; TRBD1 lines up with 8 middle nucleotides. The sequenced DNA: TGTGCCAGCAGTTCAGACAGGGGCGGGGAGCAGTACTTC. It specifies CASSSDRGGEQYF.